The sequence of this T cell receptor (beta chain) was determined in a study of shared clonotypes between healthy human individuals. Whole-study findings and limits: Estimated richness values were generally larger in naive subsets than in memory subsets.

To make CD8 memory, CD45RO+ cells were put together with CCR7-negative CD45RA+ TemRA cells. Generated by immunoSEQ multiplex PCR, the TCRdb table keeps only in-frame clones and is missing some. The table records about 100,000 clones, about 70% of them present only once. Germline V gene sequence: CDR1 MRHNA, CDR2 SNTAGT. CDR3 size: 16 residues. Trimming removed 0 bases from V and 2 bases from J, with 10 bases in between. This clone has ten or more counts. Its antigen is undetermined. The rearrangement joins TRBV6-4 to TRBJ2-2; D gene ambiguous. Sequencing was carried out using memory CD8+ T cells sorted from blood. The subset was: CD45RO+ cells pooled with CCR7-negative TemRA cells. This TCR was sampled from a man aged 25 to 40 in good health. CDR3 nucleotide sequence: TGTGCCAGCAGTGACTCGAGGCAGACTAACACCGGGGAGCTGTTTTTT. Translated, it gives CASSDSRQTNTGELFF.